This is a list of T cell receptor beta chains from one sample in a study of read filtering for tumor transcriptome and immune sequencing. TCRdb reprocessed the reads with MiXCR, giving one entry per CDR3 protein. The sample lists 130,000 or so distinct CDR3 sequences, around 13% occurring once. Sequencing used a population of CD138-negative cells sorted from bone marrow. Source of these receptors: a donor aged 40 or over with multiple myeloma. Both conserved end residues are part of each CDR3. Each record gives: V gene, clone size, D gene, J gene, CDR3 protein, CDR3 DNA. D genes are given only for firm matches. Not all rows give a size; the values are once, few, many and, for expanded clones, a class.

TRBV19	few	.	TRBJ2-3	CASSMRTDTQYF	TGTGCCAGTAGTATGCGCACAGATACGCAGTATTTT
TRBV6-2/TRBV6-3	many	.	TRBJ2-1	CASSYGPYNEQFF	TGTGCCAGCAGTTACGGTCCCTACAATGAGCAGTTCTTC
TRBV10-2	many	.	TRBJ1-1	CASKHEQGNTEAFF	TGCGCCAGCAAGCATGAGCAGGGAAACACTGAAGCTTTCTTT
TRBV29-1	many	.	TRBJ2-7	CSVAGISYEQYF	TGCAGCGTTGCCGGGATCTCCTACGAGCAGTACTTC
TRBV3-1	many	TRBD2	TRBJ2-1	CASRRLAGNEQFF	TGTGCCAGCAGACGACTAGCGGGAAATGAGCAGTTCTTC
TRBV15	many	.	TRBJ1-5	CATSRDTNQPQHF	TGTGCCACCAGCAGAGACACAAATCAGCCCCAGCATTTT
TRBV3-1	many	TRBD2	TRBJ2-1	CASSQPSRESGNNEQFF	TGTGCCAGCAGCCAACCCTCGCGGGAGTCTGGCAACAATGAGCAGTTCTTC
TRBV5-1	few	.	TRBJ2-1	CASGEESYSEQFF	TGCGCCAGCGGGGAGGAATCCTACAGTGAGCAGTTCTTC
TRBV29-1	many	.	TRBJ2-7	CSAQRGTGSSYEQYF	TGCAGCGCCCAAAGAGGGACTGGGAGCTCCTACGAGCAGTACTTC
TRBV10-3	many	.	TRBJ2-1	CAISFAYNEQFF	TGTGCCATCAGTTTCGCGTACAATGAGCAGTTCTTC
TRBV4-1	many	.	TRBJ2-1	CASSQGQGYYNEQFF	TGCGCCAGCAGCCAAGGGCAGGGCTACTACAATGAGCAGTTCTTC
TRBV29-1	few	.	TRBJ1-2	CSVDERGYTF	TGCAGCGTTGATGAGCGTGGCTACACCTTC
TRBV4-1	many	TRBD2	TRBJ2-7	CASSQGTRYEQYF	TGCGCCAGCAGCCAAGGGACTAGATACGAGCAGTACTTC
TRBV4-2	many	.	TRBJ2-7	CASSQDWPYEQYF	TGTGCCAGCAGCCAAGATTGGCCTTACGAGCAGTACTTC
TRBV4-1	many	.	TRBJ1-5	CASSQTEGWPQHF	TGCGCCAGCAGCCAGACAGAGGGTTGGCCCCAGCATTTT
TRBV11-3	.	.	TRBJ2-5	CASSPSETQYF	TGTGCCAGCAGCCCCTCGGAGACCCAGTACTTC
TRBV5-1	many	.	TRBJ2-1	CASSWGSSYNEQFF	TGCGCCAGCAGCTGGGGGAGCTCCTACAATGAGCAGTTCTTC
TRBV12-3/TRBV12-4	.	TRBD2	TRBJ2-5	CASSFGGRAETQYF	TGTGCCAGCAGTTTCGGCGGGAGGGCGGAGACCCAGTACTTC
TRBV29-1	.	.	TRBJ2-2	CSVEYGSRNTGELFF	TGCAGCGTTGAATACGGGTCAAGGAACACCGGGGAGCTGTTTTTT
TRBV7-9	many	TRBD1	TRBJ2-7	CASSLIDRGFYEQYF	TGTGCCAGCAGCTTAATTGACAGGGGATTCTACGAGCAGTACTTC
TRBV4-3	many	TRBD2	TRBJ2-1	CASSFSGRSNEQFF	TGCGCCAGCAGCTTTAGCGGGAGGTCAAATGAGCAGTTCTTC
TRBV29-1	many	TRBD1	TRBJ1-1	CGVRTGALNTEAFF	TGCGGCGTACGGACAGGCGCATTGAACACTGAAGCTTTCTTT
TRBV4-2	few	.	TRBJ1-5	CGSSQDLRGDNQPQHF	TGTGGCAGCAGCCAAGATCTCAGGGGCGACAATCAGCCCCAGCATTTT
TRBV7-6	many	.	TRBJ2-2	CASSPTWGPSGELFF	TGTGCCAGCAGCCCGACCTGGGGCCCGTCCGGGGAGCTGTTTTTT
TRBV6-6	many	.	TRBJ1-5	CATGRREEQPQHF	TGTGCCACCGGGAGAAGGGAAGAACAGCCCCAGCATTTT
TRBV11-2	few	.	TRBJ2-7	CASSNNRAYEQYF	TGTGCCAGCAGCAACAACAGGGCCTACGAGCAGTACTTC
TRBV4-3	many	TRBD1	TRBJ2-7	CASSQNRGPYEQYF	TGCGCCAGCAGCCAAAACAGGGGACCCTACGAGCAGTACTTC
TRBV4-1	many	.	TRBJ2-1	CASIPGPRDGEQFF	TGCGCCAGCATTCCGGGACCCAGGGACGGTGAGCAGTTCTTC
TRBV9	many	TRBD2	TRBJ2-7	CASSVASGSYEQYF	TGTGCCAGCAGCGTAGCTAGCGGGTCTTACGAGCAGTACTTC
TRBV7-9	many	.	TRBJ1-4	CASSLEQRVPEKLFF	TGTGCCAGCAGCTTAGAACAGAGGGTACCCGAAAAACTGTTTTTT
TRBV5-1	many	TRBD2	TRBJ2-1	CASGGGFGLDYNEQFF	TGCGCCAGCGGCGGAGGTTTTGGACTAGACTACAATGAGCAGTTCTTC
TRBV6-1	many	.	TRBJ2-1	CASSGLEVRFF	TGTGCCAGCAGTGGACTCGAAGTGAGGTTCTTC
TRBV7-9	medium-sized	.	TRBJ2-7	CASSFSYTPYEQYF	TGTGCCAGCAGCTTCAGCTACACTCCCTACGAGCAGTACTTC
TRBV20-1	many	TRBD2	TRBJ2-3	CSAGREDTDTQYF	TGCAGTGCCGGGCGGGAGGATACAGATACGCAGTATTTT
TRBV5-1	many	.	TRBJ2-1	CASSLVGMNEQFF	TGCGCCAGCAGCTTGGTTGGGATGAATGAGCAGTTCTTC
TRBV20-1	.	.	TRBJ2-3	CSASVTADTQYF	TGCAGTGCTAGCGTTACGGCAGATACGCAGTATTTT
TRBV20-1	many	.	TRBJ2-1	CSASPWRRSYNEQFF	TGCAGTGCTAGTCCCTGGAGAAGGTCCTACAATGAGCAGTTCTTC
TRBV5-1	many	.	TRBJ2-3	CASSLVANTDTQYF	TGCGCCAGCAGCTTGGTAGCGAACACAGATACGCAGTATTTT
TRBV7-8	many	.	TRBJ1-5	CASSPRPVYSNQPQHF	TGTGCCAGCAGCCCTCGACCGGTCTATAGCAATCAGCCCCAGCATTTT
TRBV29-1	many	TRBD1	TRBJ2-3	CSVVPRDRVFNTQYF	TGCAGCGTTGTTCCCCGGGACAGGGTCTTCAATACGCAGTATTTT
TRBV10-3	many	.	TRBJ2-7	CAISAGYEQYF	TGTGCCATCAGCGCCGGGTACGAGCAGTACTTC
TRBV3-1	many	.	TRBJ2-1	CASSPPGVIIFDEQFF	TGTGCCAGCAGCCCCCCCGGCGTCATTATATTCGATGAGCAGTTCTTC
TRBV6-6	many	.	TRBJ2-2	CASSSRQTGELFF	TGTGCCAGCAGTTCCAGACAGACCGGGGAGCTGTTTTTT
TRBV20-1	many	TRBD1	TRBJ1-5	CSASRGRDQPQHF	TGCAGTGCTAGCAGGGGGCGCGATCAGCCCCAGCATTTT
TRBV7-2	few	.	TRBJ1-2	CASSSGDGYGYTF	TGTGCCAGCAGCTCAGGGGATGGTTATGGCTACACCTTC
TRBV15	many	TRBD2	TRBJ2-7	CATSLLTSGIIYEQYF	TGTGCCACCAGCCTACTAACTAGCGGGATAATTTACGAGCAGTACTTC
TRBV27	many	.	TRBJ1-5	CASSPGQKNQPQHF	TGTGCCAGCAGTCCCGGACAGAAGAATCAGCCCCAGCATTTT
TRBV29-1	many	.	TRBJ2-3	CSVEFRGYTDTQYF	TGCAGCGTTGAATTCCGGGGATACACAGATACGCAGTATTTT
TRBV13	few	TRBD1	TRBJ2-5	CASSSPTGQGVLETQYF	TGTGCCAGCAGCTCACCAACGGGACAGGGAGTGCTGGAGACCCAGTACTTC
TRBV12-3/TRBV12-4	many	.	TRBJ2-3	CASSFHSDDTQYF	TGTGCCAGCAGTTTCCATTCTGACGATACGCAGTATTTT
TRBV2	few	TRBD1	TRBJ2-5	CASSEDRGFETQYF	TGTGCCAGCAGTGAAGACAGGGGATTCGAGACCCAGTACTTC
TRBV20-1	many	.	TRBJ1-5	CSARDNRVTPNQPQHF	TGCAGTGCTAGAGATAACAGGGTAACCCCCAATCAGCCCCAGCATTTT
TRBV12-3/TRBV12-4	many	.	TRBJ2-7	CASSLEVGSYEQYF	TGTGCCAGCAGTTTAGAAGTCGGGTCCTACGAGCAGTACTTC
TRBV25-1	few	.	TRBJ2-1	CASSEHPGGLSYNEQFF	TGTGCCAGCAGTGAACACCCCGGGGGTCTTTCCTACAATGAGCAGTTCTTC
TRBV6-5	.	TRBD2	TRBJ2-1	CASQRAGTTYNEQFF	TGTGCCAGCCAAAGAGCCGGGACTACCTACAATGAGCAGTTCTTC
TRBV11-2	many	TRBD2	TRBJ2-3	CASSLVAGVGDTQYF	TGTGCCAGCAGCTTAGTAGCGGGAGTGGGAGATACGCAGTATTTT
TRBV5-1	many	TRBD2	TRBJ2-1	CASSLGSGSYGEQFF	TGCGCCAGCAGCTTGGGGAGCGGGAGTTACGGTGAGCAGTTCTTC